These 17 T cell receptor beta chains share one sample of origin, sequenced in a study of cytomegalovirus exposure and HLA in healthy donors. PCR amplification relied on 60 Vbeta primers (plus 13 Jbeta primers). Clones were read by immunoSEQ multiplex PCR, and TCRdb kept only the in-frame ones, dropping some. The table records under 200,000 clones, roughly 80% of them present only once. The sequencing input was PBMCs. The receptors originated from a male donor in good health and CMV-seronegative.

The chain employs TRBV6-4 and TRBJ2-7, with 7 bases identical to TRBD2. The CDR3 is 17 residues long. With 2 bases clipped from V and 0 bases from J, the junction kept 10 bases outside the gene matches. The germline V gene encodes CDR1 MRHNA and CDR2 SNTAGT. The CDR3 reads CASSDARGYYSSYEQYF. CDR3 nucleotides: TGTGCCAGCAGTGACGCGCGGGGGTATTATAGCTCCTACGAGCAGTACTTC.

The gene calls are TRBV10-2 and TRBJ2-7, with 7 bases that match TRBD2. Germline CDR1 and CDR2: WSHSY and SAAADI. Trimming at V came to 2 bases and at J to 1 base, leaving 5 bases not matched to a gene. The CDR3 totals 15 residues. CDR3 DNA: TGCGCCAGCAGTGAGGGGGGGGAGAGGTCCTACGAGCAGTACTTC. Translating it yields CASSEGGERSYEQYF.

CDR3 sequence reads: CASRGDRVGDSPLHF. Here the CDR3 DNA reads TGCGCCAGCAGAGGAGACAGGGTCGGCGATTCACCCCTCCACTTT. The chain joins TRBV5-1 to TRBJ1-6; 7 bases align to TRBD1. CDR3 size: 15 residues. J lost 8 bases, V lost 5 bases, and 10 bases had no gene match. Germline-derived CDR1 and CDR2 are SGHRS and YFSETQ.

This clone is a singleton in its sample. The genes are TRBV5-4 and TRBJ2-5, with D possibly TRBD2 on 7 matching bases. V was pared by 4 bases and J by 3 bases, with 13 bases between. There are 14 residues in the CDR3. Germline V gene sequence: CDR1 SGHNT, CDR2 YYREEE (reference sequence). The CDR3 protein is CASSGRDTKETQYF. Written as DNA, the CDR3 is TGTGCCAGCAGCGGGAGGGACACCAAAGAGACCCAGTACTTC.

This chain uses TRBV18 with TRBJ1-4; 7 bases agree with TRBD1. Losses at the gene ends were 5 bases for V and 8 bases for J; bases not matched to a gene: 5. CDR3 size: 13 residues. CDR1 KGHSH and CDR2 LQKENI come from the germline V gene. The CDR3, as DNA: TGTGCCAGCTCAGCCGACAGGGCCGAAAAACTGTTTTTT. It specifies CASSADRAEKLFF.

The J gene is TRBJ1-6, the V gene TRBV5-1; D is perhaps TRBD1 (5 bases). The CDR3 sequence is 12 residues long. Deletions cut 0 bases from V and 14 bases from J, with 9 bases between. Germline assignment: CDR1 SGHRS and CDR2 YFSETQ. CDR3 residues: CASSLGSGSLHF. CDR3 nucleotides: TGCGCCAGCAGCTTGGGGTCAGGGTCCCTCCACTTT. Combining the CDR3 with reference TRBV5-1 and TRBJ1-6 gives the whole variable domain KAGVTQTPRYLIKTRGQQVTLSCSPISGHRSVSWYQQTPGQGLQFLFEYFSETQRNKGNFPGRFSGRQFSNSRSEMNVSTLELGDSALYLCASSLGSGSLHFGNGTRLTVT.

The V gene is TRBV30, the J gene TRBJ2-3; D may be TRBD2 (7 bases). The CDR3 length is 13 residues. The V end was cut by 8 bases, the J end by 5 bases, with 17 bases between. Per the germline V gene, CDR1 is GTSNPN and CDR2 is SVGIG (reference sequence). This chain's CDR3 is CAAKWGGGDTQYF. The CDR3 DNA reads as TGTGCCGCCAAGTGGGGGGGCGGAGATACGCAGTATTTT.

This chain connects TRBV19 to TRBJ1-3, with D perhaps matching TRBD1 (5 bases). Germline-derived CDR1 and CDR2 are LNHDA and SQIVND (reference sequence). Trimming removed 7 bases at V and 0 bases at J, with 16 bases between. The CDR3 covers 16 residues. CDR3 DNA sequence: TGTGCCAGTACCCCGTGGGGCATTCGCTCTGGAAACACCATATATTTT. Protein product: CASTPWGIRSGNTIYF.

The chain is built from TRBV6-5 and TRBJ1-1, with TRBD1 matching over 9 bases. The germline CDR1 and CDR2 sequences are MNHEY and SVGAGI. V trimming: 7 bases; J trimming: 4 bases; junction bases outside the gene matches: 7. There are 14 residues in the CDR3. The CDR3: CASNTGGFGTEAFF. In DNA, the CDR3 is TGTGCCAGCAATACAGGGGGCTTCGGCACTGAAGCTTTCTTT.

V gene TRBV18 combines with J gene TRBJ1-1; D may be TRBD1 (5 bases). Germline lookup yields CDR1 KGHSH and CDR2 LQKENI. The CDR3 has 13 amino acids. With 6 bases removed from V and 1 base from J, the gap between germline ends came to 9 bases. The CDR3 DNA follows: TGTGCCAGCTCCGCTACAGGGAACACTGAAGCTTTCTTT. It is translated as CASSATGNTEAFF. Using reference TRBV18 and TRBJ1-1 for the parts outside the CDR3, the full variable domain is NAGVMQNPRHLVRRRGQEARLRCSPMKGHSHVYWYRQLPEEGLKFMVYLQKENIIDESGMPKERFSAEFPKEGPSILRIQQVVRGDSAAYFCASSATGNTEAFFGQGTRLTVV.

The V gene is TRBV7-6, the J gene TRBJ1-2; D possibly corresponds to TRBD1 (5 bases). Germline V gene sequence: CDR1 SGHVS, CDR2 FNYEAQ. Trimming took off 5 bases at V and 5 bases at J, with 12 bases between the two ends. This CDR3 spans 13 amino acids. This CDR3 is CASSHGTEYGYTF. The CDR3 DNA reads as TGTGCCAGCAGCCATGGGACTGAGTATGGCTACACCTTC.

The chain carries TRBV4-1 and TRBJ2-7; 7 bases are shared with TRBD1. V gave up 4 bases and J gave up 5 bases; unmatched junction bases: 8. From germline, CDR1 is MGHRA and CDR2 YSYEKL. There are 14 residues in the CDR3. The CDR3 DNA sequence: TGCGCCAGCAGCCCAACAGGGGTCATAAACGAGCAGTACTTC. This sequence encodes CASSPTGVINEQYF.

The genes are TRBV10-3 and TRBJ2-2; weak D call: TRBD1 (5 bases). The germline V and J ends were trimmed by 3 bases and 1 base, with 9 bases remaining between them. This CDR3 contains 15 residues. Per germline, CDR1 ENHRY and CDR2 SYGVKD. The CDR3 DNA follows: TGTGCCATCAGTGACCAGGGCAGGAACACCGGGGAGCTGTTTTTT. Protein sequence: CAISDQGRNTGELFF.

The rearrangement joins TRBV27 to TRBJ2-5, with D perhaps TRBD1 (5 bases). Germline V gives CDR1 MNHEY, CDR2 SMNVEV (reference sequence). The CDR3 loop spans 14 amino acids. V gave up 6 bases and J gave up 2 bases, with 13 bases separating them. CDR3 region: CASRRWQGQETQYF. CDR3 bases: TGTGCCAGCAGAAGATGGCAGGGTCAAGAGACCCAGTACTTC.

The chain joins TRBV6-6 to TRBJ1-5, with 8 bases aligning to TRBD1. Germline CDR1 reads MNHNY; CDR2 reads SVGAGI (reference sequence). J lost 3 bases, V lost 7 bases, and 8 bases had no gene match. The CDR3 loop spans 15 amino acids. The CDR3 DNA reads TGTGCCAGCACCGGACAGGGAGGGAACAATCAGCCCCAGCATTTT. Its protein is CASTGQGGNNQPQHF.

Turning to this clone: An end of the junction differs from the germline gene, which may be a read error. The rearrangement joins TRBV6-6 to TRBJ1-3; D not certain. The CDR3 covers 13 residues. The V gene's germline CDR1 is MNHNY and CDR2 SVGAGI (reference sequence). DNA of the CDR3: TGTGCCAGCAGATCCCCAGTCGCGGCTTCATCACATTTT. This codes for CASRSPVAASSHF.

The table lists this clone with a count of one. A junction boundary mismatches the germline segment, possibly from a read error. The chain has TRBV7-9 and TRBJ2-2; TRBD1 matches at 10 bases. This CDR3 comprises 18 residues. The germline V gene encodes CDR1 SEHNR and CDR2 FQNEAQ (reference sequence). The CDR3 DNA is TGTGCCAGCAGCTTAGAAGGGGGACAGGGGACGAAAACCGGGGAGCTGTTTTTT. Encoded protein: CASSLEGGQGTKTGELFF.